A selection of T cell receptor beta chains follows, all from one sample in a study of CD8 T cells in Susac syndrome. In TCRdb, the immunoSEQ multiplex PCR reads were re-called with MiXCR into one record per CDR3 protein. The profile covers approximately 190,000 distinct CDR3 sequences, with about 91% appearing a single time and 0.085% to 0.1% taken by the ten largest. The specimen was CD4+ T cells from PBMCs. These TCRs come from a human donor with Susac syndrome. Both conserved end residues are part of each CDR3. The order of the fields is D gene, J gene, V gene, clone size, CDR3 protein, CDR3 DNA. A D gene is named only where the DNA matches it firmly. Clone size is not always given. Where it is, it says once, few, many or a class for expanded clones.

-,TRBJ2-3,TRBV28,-,CASSLFTDTQYF,TGTGCCAGCAGTTTGTTCACAGATACGCAGTATTTT
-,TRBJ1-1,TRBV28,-,CASSLFGALNTEAFF,TGTGCCAGCAGTTTATTTGGGGCTCTGAACACTGAAGCTTTCTTT
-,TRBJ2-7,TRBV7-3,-,CASSIPGTTYEQYF,TGTGCCAGCAGCATCCCGGGGACAACCTACGAGCAGTACTTC
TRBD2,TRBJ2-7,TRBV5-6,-,CASSRRYGGGEQYF,TGTGCCAGCAGCCGAAGGTACGGGGGGGGAGAGCAGTACTTC
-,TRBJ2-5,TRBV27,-,CASSFRNQETQYF,TGTGCCAGCAGTTTTAGGAACCAAGAGACCCAGTACTTC
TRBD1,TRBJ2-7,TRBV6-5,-,CASSYSFEGGKGEQYF,TGTGCCAGCAGTTACTCGTTCGAAGGGGGCAAGGGAGAGCAGTACTTC
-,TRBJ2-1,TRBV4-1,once,CASSHRTPSYKNEQFF,TGCGCCAGCAGCCACCGAACACCGTCTTACAAGAATGAGCAGTTCTTC
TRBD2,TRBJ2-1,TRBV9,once,CASTSEVWIAGDLSYNEQFF,TGTGCCAGCACCTCCGAGGTGTGGATAGCGGGGGACCTCTCCTACAATGAGCAGTTCTTC
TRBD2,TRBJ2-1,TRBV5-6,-,CASSLSSGSLFF,TGTGCCAGCAGCTTGTCCAGCGGGAGTCTGTTCTTC
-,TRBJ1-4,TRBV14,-,CASSQDRGYKLFF,TGTGCCAGCAGCCAAGATCGGGGATACAAACTGTTTTTT
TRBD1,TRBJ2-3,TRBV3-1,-,CASSKWDRSTDTQYF,TGTGCCAGCAGCAAATGGGACAGAAGCACAGATACGCAGTATTTT
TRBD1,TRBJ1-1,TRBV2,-,CASSTYPGQGAEAFF,TGTGCCAGCAGCACCTACCCGGGACAGGGAGCTGAAGCTTTCTTT